This TCR beta chain appears in the sequencing data of a study of post-analysis software for immune sequencing data (dated by TCRdb to between 2014 and 2017). At the level of the whole study: Disease courses on record covered relapsing-remitting, secondary progressive and progressive-relapsing multiple sclerosis, though some patients had no subtype annotation. The multiple sclerosis patient repertoires were compared with 10 or so previously published healthy control repertoires from donors aged roughly 6 to 27 years. A subset of samples was prepared in parallel using single-end sample barcoding, then pooled and co-amplified after Illumina adapter ligation.

Preparation of the library involved PCR. The reads were generated on an Illumina HiSeq 2500. To reduce PCR and sequencing biases, unique molecular identifiers were incorporated into the TCR beta cDNA libraries. Approximately 500,000 cDNA molecules were obtained for every 1 to 10 million input T cells, so each molecule roughly corresponded to one T cell. Patient libraries were prepared and sequenced with the same protocol used for the earlier healthy control dataset. Within a given batch, samples were prepared together, multiplexed and sequenced on the same HiSeq lane. As for how the authors treated the data: Raw barcoded reads were processed with MIGEC, and single-read molecular identifier groups were discarded before consensus assembly and CDR3 extraction. VDJtools was used for post-analysis of the clonotype tables, and diversity was normalized by down-sampling every dataset to the size of the smallest sample. In repertoire overlap clustering, CDR3 amino acid sequences, but not nucleotide sequences, were matched to correct batch-related cross-sample contamination. The public sequencing data were trimmed at Q25 with fastp and processed into clonotypes with MiXCR by TCRdb, which kept only in-frame beta chains. Every CDR3 protein is listed once, alongside the most common genes and DNA of its rows. TCRdb assigned the V and J calls; the authors' analysis was not used. This sample comprises more than 500,000 distinct CDR3 sequences, roughly 34% of them detected only once. Around 6.1% of the sample is taken by the ten largest.

Note on this clonotype: Its antigen is still unknown. No per-base quality is available; no much larger clone lies one base away.

To demonstrate the VDJtools post-analysis software, the study profiled TCR beta repertoires from the peripheral blood of around 13 young patients with multiple sclerosis. The multiple sclerosis patients were children and adolescents ranging in age from roughly 6 to 15 years. Broad study findings and their caveats: Compared with controls, multiple sclerosis patients had significantly lower normalized Chao1 diversity, a finding suggesting substantial peripheral T-cell clonal expansion. Strong co-clustering of samples prepared in the same batch was shown by direct clustering with F measure, prompting a batch-effect correction. The control group was slightly older than the multiple sclerosis patient group. Patients showed significantly higher frequencies than controls for a handful of TRBV segments, among them TRBV5-6, TRBV5-1 and TRBV20-1.

V loses 7 bases at its end and J loses 7 bases; junction bases beyond the gene matches: 11. CDR1 and CDR2, per the germline V gene, are SQVTM and ANQGSEA. Inclusive of the bounding cysteine and phenylalanine, the CDR3 is 14 residues long. CDR3 DNA only is kept here, 42 bases in frame from base 1. What was sequenced was blood. The chain employs TRBV29-1 and TRBJ1-2; TRBD1 aligns with 11 central bases. This receptor was identified in a girl between 2 and 17 years old with multiple sclerosis. The DNA sequence is as follows: TGCAGCGCCTCTAAAGGACAGGGGGCCGGTGGCTACACCTTC. It specifies CSASKGQGAGGYTF.